Shown below are 26 T cell receptor beta chains from a single sample sequenced in a study of follicular helper T cells after annual influenza vaccination. Produced via immunoSEQ multiplex PCR; TCRdb's table is partial and in-frame only. The sample holds approximately 30,000 clones; 80% to 90% are singletons and the top ten take approximately 1.1%. Specified time point: 2014-2015 season, pre-vaccination. Sample: CXCR5+ CD38- circulating T follicular helper cells from blood, taken on the day of influenza vaccination. Subset given: circulating Tfh, non-naive CD4+CXCR5+PD-1+ (ICOS+CD38+ or ICOS-CD38-). These receptors all stem from an adult who received the influenza vaccine.

V gene TRBV10-3 combines with J gene TRBJ2-6; the match to TRBD1 covers 7 bases. V gave up 5 bases and J gave up 4 bases; unmatched junction bases: 5. The germline CDR1 and CDR2 sequences are ENHRY and SYGVKD. This CDR3 spans 15 amino acids. The chain's CDR3 is CAISLQGTGANVLTF. The DNA for the CDR3 is TGTGCCATCAGTTTACAGGGGACAGGGGCCAACGTCCTGACTTTC.

This chain connects TRBV10-3 to TRBJ1-4; 7 nucleotides align to TRBD1. The CDR3 is made up of 15 amino acids. Germline V CDR1 and CDR2: ENHRY, SYGVKD. With V trimmed by 1 base and J by 5 bases, 4 bases remained unmatched. The CDR3 DNA reads TGTGCCATCAGTGAGTGGGACAGCCGAAATGAAAAACTGTTTTTT. Its protein product is CAISEWDSRNEKLFF.

This rearrangement joins TRBV5-1 to TRBJ2-5, with 7 bases fitting TRBD1. Per germline, CDR1 SGHRS and CDR2 YFSETQ. The CDR3 spans 14 residues. Trimming took 4 bases from V and 5 from J; bases not matched to a gene: 8. The CDR3 protein is CASSVLDRRETQYF. The CDR3 nucleotides read TGCGCCAGCAGCGTCTTGGACAGGCGTGAGACCCAGTACTTC.

The rearrangement links TRBV9 to TRBJ2-1; D is perhaps TRBD2 (7 bases). CDR3 length: 15 residues. The V end was cut by 3 bases, the J end by 5 bases, with 15 bases between. In germline, CDR1 is SGDLS, CDR2 YYNGEE. The CDR3, as DNA: TGTGCCAGCAGCGAGGTGGGGGGGCCTAACAATGAGCAGTTCTTC. Amino acids: CASSEVGGPNNEQFF.

This chain uses TRBV5-4 with TRBJ1-6; 8 positions agree with TRBD1. Per germline, CDR1 SGHNT and CDR2 YYREEE (reference sequence). V lost 5 bases and J lost 9; bases outside the gene matches: 7. The CDR3 has 14 amino acids. CDR3 in DNA: TGTGCCAGCAGTTACGACAGGGGAAGTTCACCCCTCCACTTT. Translating it yields CASSYDRGSSPLHF. Filled out from reference TRBV5-4 and TRBJ1-6, the complete variable domain reads ETGVTQSPTHLIKTRGQQVTLRCSSQSGHNTVSWYQQALGQGPQFIFQYYREEENGRGNFPPRFSGLQFPNYSSELNVNALELDDSALYLCASSYDRGSSPLHFGNGTRLTVT.

The chain couples TRBV6-1 to TRBJ2-2, with 10 bases matching TRBD2. Germline values: CDR1 MNHNS, CDR2 SASEGT. The CDR3 runs 14 residues. The CDR3: CALAGRVNTGELFF. CDR3 nucleotide sequence: TGTGCACTAGCGGGACGAGTTAACACCGGGGAGCTGTTTTTT.

The V call is TRBV18, the J call TRBJ1-1, with no clear D. Germline CDR1 is KGHSH and CDR2 is LQKENI. V lost 1 base and J 7 bases, leaving 10 bases between the germline ends. The CDR3 loop spans 13 amino acids. CDR3 in DNA: TGTGCCAGCTCACCACGGGTCGGGTTTGAAGCTTTCTTT. This sequence encodes CASSPRVGFEAFF. Full variable domain (outside the CDR3, taken from reference TRBV18 and TRBJ1-1): NAGVMQNPRHLVRRRGQEARLRCSPMKGHSHVYWYRQLPEEGLKFMVYLQKENIIDESGMPKERFSAEFPKEGPSILRIQQVVRGDSAAYFCASSPRVGFEAFFGQGTRLTVV.

The genes are TRBV29-1 and TRBJ2-1; 9 nucleotides match TRBD2. Trimming removed 0 bases from V and 9 bases from J; junction bases left unmatched: 6. There are 14 residues in the CDR3. Germline V gene data show CDR1 as SQVTM and CDR2 as ANQGSEA. The CDR3 loop is CSVEEREGRGEQFF. The CDR3 region has the DNA TGCAGCGTTGAAGAGCGGGAGGGCCGGGGTGAGCAGTTCTTC.

This chain connects TRBV6-5 to TRBJ1-2; 9 bases are shared with TRBD1. The germline V gene encodes CDR1 MNHEY and CDR2 SVGAGI. Unmatched junction bases numbered 5, after V lost 6 bases and J lost 6 bases. This CDR3 has 13 amino acids. The DNA for the CDR3 is TGTGCCAGCAGGAGGGACAGGGAAGATGGCTACACCTTC. It yields the protein CASRRDREDGYTF.

The chain joins TRBV6-5 to TRBJ1-6; TRBD1 aligns across 9 bases. With 4 bases clipped from V and 11 bases from J, the junction kept 9 bases outside the gene matches. Germline lookup yields CDR1 MNHEY and CDR2 SVGAGI. This CDR3 is built from 15 residues. CDR3 nucleotides: TGTGCCAGCAGTTTCACACAGGGGGCTAGGGCACCCCTCCACTTT. Translated: CASSFTQGARAPLHF.

This rearrangement joins TRBV19 to TRBJ2-1, with 10 bases that match TRBD2. Germline V CDR1 and CDR2: LNHDA, SQIVND (reference sequence). After removal of 7 bases from V and 5 bases from J, the junction contained 5 bases not matched to a gene. This CDR3 has 14 residues. This CDR3 reads CASNPSGRNNEQFF. The CDR3 DNA reads TGTGCCAGTAACCCTAGCGGGAGAAACAATGAGCAGTTCTTC.

V gene TRBV28 combines with J gene TRBJ2-7; the match to TRBD2 covers 8 bases. The CDR3 runs 14 residues. Germline V lookup: CDR1 MDHEN, CDR2 SYDVKM. The V and J ends lost 5 bases and 4 bases, in that order; junction bases with no gene match: 7. The CDR3, as DNA: TGTGCCAGCAGTACCGGGGGGGGTCGGTACGAGCAGTACTTC. It is translated as CASSTGGGRYEQYF.

This clone was recorded only once. This chain links TRBV5-1 with TRBJ2-7; 10 nucleotides line up with TRBD1. Germline lookup yields CDR1 SGHRS and CDR2 YFSETQ. The CDR3 is 14 residues long. V lost 3 bases, J lost 3 bases, and 3 bases stayed unmatched. The CDR3 here is CASSYRDRGYEQYF. CDR3 nucleotides: TGCGCCAGCAGCTATCGGGACAGGGGCTACGAGCAGTACTTC.

The J gene is TRBJ1-2, the V gene TRBV13; TRBD1 matches at 11 bases. The CDR3 loop spans 15 amino acids. V was pared by 5 bases and J by 5 bases, with 7 bases of the junction left unmatched. Germline-derived CDR1 and CDR2 are PRHDT and FYEKMQ (reference sequence). The CDR3 is CASSRDRGSEYGYTF. The CDR3 bases are TGTGCCAGCAGCAGGGACAGGGGGTCGGAGTATGGCTACACCTTC.

The chain carries TRBV5-1 and TRBJ2-3; tentatively, D is TRBD1 (5 bases). Trimming removed 0 bases at V and 0 bases at J, with 14 bases between. The length of the CDR3 is 17 residues. Germline loops: CDR1 SGHRS, CDR2 YFSETQ. CDR3 nucleotides: TGCGCCAGCAGCTTGGAACCCCTAGGACATAGCACAGATACGCAGTATTTT. Translation gives CASSLEPLGHSTDTQYF. Filled out from reference TRBV5-1 and TRBJ2-3, the complete variable domain reads KAGVTQTPRYLIKTRGQQVTLSCSPISGHRSVSWYQQTPGQGLQFLFEYFSETQRNKGNFPGRFSGRQFSNSRSEMNVSTLELGDSALYLCASSLEPLGHSTDTQYFGPGTRLTVL.

This chain joins TRBV11-2 and TRBJ2-4; no reliable D call. Trimming took off 2 bases at V and 3 bases at J, with 11 bases between the two ends. CDR1 and CDR2 (germline): SGHAT, FQNNGV. This CDR3 region has 15 residues. The CDR3 DNA reads TGTGCCAGCAGCTTAAGAGGAGTTGACAAAAACATTCAGTACTTC. Amino acids: CASSLRGVDKNIQYF.

The V gene is TRBV5-6, the J gene TRBJ1-5; D unclear. Trimming took 1 base from V and 3 from J, leaving 11 bases between them. Germline lookup yields CDR1 SGHDT and CDR2 YYEEEE. CDR3 length equals 15 residues. The CDR3: CASSLSGTYNQPQHF. The CDR3 DNA reads TGTGCCAGCAGCTTGTCAGGTACTTACAATCAGCCCCAGCATTTT.

The chain is built from TRBV7-9 and TRBJ2-5; 9 bases match TRBD2. CDR3 length: 15 amino acids. V was pared by 5 bases and J by 5 bases, with 9 bases of the junction left unmatched. CDR1 SEHNR and CDR2 FQNEAQ come from the germline V gene (reference sequence). CDR3 in amino acids: CASSLLAGGGETQYF. CDR3 in DNA: TGTGCCAGCAGCCTTCTGGCGGGAGGGGGGGAGACCCAGTACTTC.

V is TRBV15 and J is TRBJ2-1; 12 bases align to TRBD2. The junction had 8 bases not matched to a gene; V was cut back by 6 bases and J by 8 bases. The germline gives CDR1 LNHNV, CDR2 YYDKDF (reference sequence). The CDR3 is 15 residues long. The CDR3 region is CATRRTSGGWDEQFF. CDR3 bases: TGTGCCACCAGGCGTACTAGCGGGGGGTGGGATGAGCAGTTCTTC.

The CDR3 DNA reads as TGTGCCAGCAGTCCGTCAGGTCTGGGTAGCGAGCAGTACTTC. Amino acids: CASSPSGLGSEQYF. The chain has TRBV2 and TRBJ2-7, with D hard to call. Between the trimmed V and J ends, which lost 5 bases and 6 bases, there was a span of 17 bases. Germline V gene data show CDR1 as SNHLY and CDR2 as FYNNEI. The CDR3 contains 14 residues.

The V gene is TRBV19, the J gene TRBJ2-6; D is perhaps TRBD1 (5 bases). The CDR3 is 15 amino acids. V gave up 6 bases and J gave up 4 bases, with 13 bases separating them. In germline, CDR1 is LNHDA, CDR2 SQIVND (reference sequence). CDR3 nucleotide sequence: TGTGCCAGTAGGGCCAGGGCTCCCGGGGCCAACGTCCTGACTTTC. It specifies CASRARAPGANVLTF.

This chain connects TRBV13 to TRBJ2-4, with D perhaps matching TRBD1 (5 bases). V shed 4 bases and J shed 6 bases, with 16 bases lying between them. This CDR3 contains 15 residues. Germline values: CDR1 PRHDT, CDR2 FYEKMQ (reference sequence). The CDR3 region is CASSSLPRVGNIQYF. Written as DNA, the CDR3 is TGTGCCAGCAGCTCCCTCCCCAGGGTAGGAAACATTCAGTACTTC.

The chain recombines TRBV18 with TRBJ1-1, with 9 bases matching TRBD1. This CDR3 is 14 amino acids long. Per the germline V gene, CDR1 is KGHSH and CDR2 is LQKENI. J was trimmed by 3 bases and V by 5 bases; bases with no gene match: 4. CDR3 loop: CASSAGTGYTEAFF. Here the CDR3 DNA reads TGTGCCAGCTCAGCCGGGACAGGGTACACTGAAGCTTTCTTT.

The rearrangement joins TRBV4-1 to TRBJ2-2, with D hard to call. V gave up 2 bases and J gave up 1 base, with 8 bases separating them. The CDR3 loop spans 15 amino acids. Looked up from germline, CDR1 is MGHRA and CDR2 is YSYEKL. The CDR3 loop is CASSQSEQNTGELFF. CDR3 DNA sequence: TGCGCCAGCAGCCAAAGTGAACAGAACACCGGGGAGCTGTTTTTT.

The gene calls are TRBV2 and TRBJ2-7; 7 bases match TRBD1. From germline, CDR1 is SNHLY and CDR2 FYNNEI. The CDR3 covers 15 residues. Trimming at V came to 1 base and at J to 2 bases, leaving 5 bases not matched to a gene. The CDR3 nucleotides are TGTGCCAGCAGTGAAGACGGACAGGTAACCTACGAGCAGTACTTC. It codes for CASSEDGQVTYEQYF.

This chain joins TRBV9 and TRBJ1-4, with D tentatively TRBD1 (5 bases). Trimming left V 0 bases short and J 3 bases short, with 9 bases between. CDR1 SGDLS and CDR2 YYNGEE come from the germline V gene. This CDR3 has 15 residues. The chain's CDR3 is CASSVGQSPNEKLFF. For the CDR3, the DNA is TGTGCCAGCAGCGTAGGACAGTCACCTAATGAAAAACTGTTTTTT.